Below are 25 T cell receptor beta chains sequenced from a single sample in a study of blood T cell repertoires in COVID-19. Repertoires were generated with immunoSEQ multiplex PCR, while TCRdb's copy carries only in-frame clones and drops some. Of 250,000 or so clones listed, roughly 89% were seen once; the top ten hold about 4.5%. The sequenced sample was peripheral blood. Receptors were obtained from a woman aged 40 to 50 who had recovered from COVID-19.

This clone was seen only a few times. The CDR3 spells CASSPGQGADGYTF. The CDR3 DNA sequence: TGTGCCAGCAGTCCGGGACAGGGGGCAGATGGCTACACCTTC. The rearrangement uses TRBV6-4 and TRBJ1-2, with 12 bases lining up with TRBD1. J gave up 6 bases and V 5 bases, and 4 bases lay outside the gene matches. CDR3 length: 14 amino acids. Germline lookup yields CDR1 MRHNA and CDR2 SNTAGT.

The chain carries TRBV5-1 and TRBJ2-2; 7 bases are a match to TRBD2. CDR3 length: 15 amino acids. V was clipped by 2 bases and J by 5 bases; unmatched bases: 6. The germline CDR1 and CDR2 sequences are SGHRS and YFSETQ. DNA of the CDR3: TGCGCCAGCAGCTTCTTTGCGGGAGTTACCGGGGAGCTGTTTTTT. Translating gives CASSFFAGVTGELFF.

The rearrangement links TRBV7-7 to TRBJ1-3; 9 bases are shared with TRBD1. The CDR3 sequence is 16 residues long. V shed 5 bases and J 0 bases; nucleotides not matched to a gene: 5. CDR1 SSHAT and CDR2 FNYEAQ come from the germline V gene (reference sequence). CDR3 region: CASSDGTGTSGNTIYF. CDR3 sequence (DNA): TGTGCCAGCAGCGACGGGACAGGGACCTCTGGAAACACCATATATTTT.

V usage is TRBV18 and J usage is TRBJ2-3; the match to TRBD2 covers 14 bases. Germline loops: CDR1 KGHSH, CDR2 LQKENI. After removal of 4 bases from V and 5 bases from J, the junction contained 5 bases not matched to a gene. CDR3 size: 16 residues. CDR3 amino acids: CASSRGLAGGGDTQYF. CDR3 DNA: TGTGCCAGCTCACGCGGACTAGCGGGAGGTGGAGATACGCAGTATTTT.

The rearrangement links TRBV2 to TRBJ1-2; D is perhaps TRBD1 (5 bases). V dropped 4 bases and J dropped 6 bases, with 15 bases sitting between them. CDR3 length: 14 residues. Germline-derived CDR1 and CDR2 are SNHLY and FYNNEI. CDR3: CASSVDQGLDGYTF. The CDR3 DNA reads TGTGCCAGCAGTGTTGACCAGGGACTCGATGGCTACACCTTC.

This clone was counted a few times. This CDR3 is also generated by other DNA sequences in the sample. V is TRBV2 and J is TRBJ2-7, with TRBD2 identical over 8 bases. The CDR3 covers 15 residues. Germline CDR1 and CDR2: SNHLY and FYNNEI. With V trimmed by 1 base and J by 1 base, 3 bases remained unmatched. DNA for the CDR3: TGTGCCAGCAGTGAAGGCGGGGGGAGGTCCTACGAGCAGTACTTC. Its protein is CASSEGGGRSYEQYF.

The chain recombines TRBV10-2 with TRBJ2-1, with 8 bases identical to TRBD2. CDR3 length equals 17 residues. CDR1 and CDR2 (germline): WSHSY, SAAADI. Losses at the gene ends were 0 bases for V and 0 bases for J; bases not matched to a gene: 4. CDR3 amino acids: CASSESKRGSSYNEQFF. Written as DNA, the CDR3 is TGCGCCAGCAGTGAGTCCAAGCGGGGGAGCTCCTACAATGAGCAGTTCTTC.

The chain carries TRBV28 and TRBJ2-5; D might be TRBD1 (6 bases). This CDR3 has 13 residues. In germline, CDR1 is MDHEN, CDR2 SYDVKM. Between the trimmed V and J ends, which lost 6 bases and 5 bases, there was a span of 13 bases. The CDR3 nucleotides are TGTGCCAGCAGCCCGGACCAGGGGGAGACCCAGTACTTC. It yields the protein CASSPDQGETQYF.

V is TRBV7-3 and J is TRBJ2-5, with TRBD2 matching over 10 bases. Germline V gives CDR1 SGHTA, CDR2 FQGTGA. CDR3 length equals 15 residues. V shed 4 bases, J shed 5 bases, and the junction held 7 bases outside the gene matches. CDR3 DNA sequence: TGTGCCAGCAGCTATAGCGGGGGGCCCGGGGAGACCCAGTACTTC. Translation: CASSYSGGPGETQYF. Variable domain in full (rest from reference TRBV7-3 and TRBJ2-5): GAGVSQTPSNKVTEKGKYVELRCDPISGHTALYWYRQSLGQGPEFLIYFQGTGAADDSGLPNDRFFAVRPEGSVSTLKIQRTERGDSAVYLCASSYSGGPGETQYFGPGTRLLVL.

This rearrangement joins TRBV6-2 or TRBV6-3 to TRBJ2-2, with 7 nucleotides matching TRBD2. Germline CDR1 MNHEY, CDR2 SVGEGT. With V trimmed by 4 bases and J by 0 bases, 2 bases remained unmatched. The CDR3 covers 15 residues. The CDR3 loop reads CASSFAGANTGELFF. Written as DNA, the CDR3 is TGTGCCAGCAGTTTTGCGGGAGCGAACACCGGGGAGCTGTTTTTT.

V and J are TRBV3-1 (or the pseudogene TRBV3-2) and TRBJ1-6, with D tentatively TRBD1 (6 bases). V was clipped by 0 bases and J by 10 bases, with 13 bases between them. Germline V gene data show CDR1 as LGHDT and CDR2 as YNNKEL (reference sequence). CDR3 length equals 15 residues. CDR3 nucleotides: TGTGCCAGCAGCCAAGAACCAGGGGCGGACTCACCCCTCCACTTT. It codes for CASSQEPGADSPLHF.

The rearrangement links TRBV10-1 to TRBJ2-7, with 9 nucleotides matching TRBD1. CDR3 size: 13 residues. Trimming at V came to 8 bases and at J to 3 bases, leaving 5 bases not matched to a gene. CDR1 is WNHNN and CDR2 is SYGVQD in the germline V gene (reference sequence). The CDR3 protein is CASGTGQGYEQYF. As DNA, the CDR3 is TGCGCCAGCGGCACGGGACAGGGCTACGAGCAGTACTTC.

This chain joins TRBV24-1 and TRBJ2-1; 11 bases fit TRBD2. Losses at the gene ends were 2 bases for V and 4 bases for J; bases not matched to a gene: 3. Germline V gene lookup returns CDR1 KGHDR and CDR2 SFDVKD. The CDR3 contains 16 residues. The CDR3 loop is CATSDSRLAGYNEQFF. As DNA, the CDR3 is TGTGCCACCAGTGATTCCCGACTAGCGGGGTACAATGAGCAGTTCTTC.

V usage is TRBV6-2 or TRBV6-3 and J usage is TRBJ2-7; D is perhaps TRBD1 (5 bases). CDR3 size: 12 residues. The V gene's germline CDR1 is MNHEY and CDR2 SVGEGT. V was trimmed by 4 bases and J by 3 bases, leaving 7 bases between them. The CDR3 DNA sequence: TGTGCCAGCAGTTCCCAGGGCTACGAGCAGTACGTC. It translates to CASSSQGYEQYV.

V usage is TRBV14 and J usage is TRBJ1-3; 11 nucleotides match TRBD1. CDR3 length: 18 amino acids. V trimming: 1 base; J trimming: 2 bases; junction bases outside the gene matches: 7. The germline CDR1 and CDR2 sequences are SGHDN and FVKESK. CDR3 in amino acids: CASSQVGQGAWAGNTIYF. The CDR3 coding sequence is TGTGCCAGCAGCCAAGTCGGACAGGGGGCATGGGCTGGAAACACCATATATTTT.

The genes are TRBV29-1 and TRBJ1-1; 7 bases align to TRBD1. The V gene's germline CDR1 is SQVTM and CDR2 ANQGSEA. V shed 6 bases, J shed 3 bases, and the junction held 10 bases outside the gene matches. The CDR3 spans 14 residues. In nucleotides, the CDR3 is TGCAGCGTCGCCCTAGGGGGCTCGGACACTGAAGCTTTCTTT. Its protein is CSVALGGSDTEAFF.

The chain combines TRBV27 with TRBJ2-7, with D possibly being TRBD2 (7 bases). There are 14 residues in the CDR3. From germline, CDR1 is MNHEY and CDR2 SMNVEV (reference sequence). V dropped 5 bases and J dropped 4 bases, with 15 bases sitting between them. This chain's CDR3 is CASSLSGGGYEQYF. DNA for the CDR3: TGTGCCAGCAGTCTTTCGGGGGGCGGATACGAGCAGTACTTC.

The chain recombines TRBV19 with TRBJ2-1; 11 nucleotides agree with TRBD1. V lost 6 bases, J lost 5 bases, and 6 bases stayed unmatched. CDR1 LNHDA and CDR2 SQIVND come from the germline V gene (reference sequence). The CDR3 is 15 amino acids. CDR3: CASSWGTGGNNEQFF. In DNA form, the CDR3 reads TGTGCCAGTAGCTGGGGGACAGGGGGAAACAATGAGCAGTTCTTC.

This clone has only a few counts. This rearrangement joins TRBV15 to TRBJ1-5; no clear D. Germline V gene data show CDR1 as LNHNV and CDR2 as YYDKDF (reference sequence). Trimming pared 1 base from V and 5 bases from J, leaving 9 bases between. The CDR3 loop spans 14 amino acids. CDR3 sequence: CATSRGALYQPQHF. The CDR3 DNA follows: TGTGCCACCAGCAGAGGGGCCTTGTATCAGCCCCAGCATTTT.

This clone came up once. V usage is TRBV5-6 and J usage is TRBJ1-2, with TRBD1 matching over 9 bases. The CDR3 has 14 residues. Germline V gene lookup returns CDR1 SGHDT and CDR2 YYEEEE. The ends lost 1 base at V and 4 bases at J; junction bases unmatched: 2. The CDR3 protein is CASSLTGGLYGYTF. The CDR3 DNA is TGTGCCAGCAGCTTGACAGGGGGCCTCTATGGCTACACCTTC.

This chain connects TRBV30 to TRBJ2-7, with 7 bases aligning to TRBD1. The germline V gene encodes CDR1 GTSNPN and CDR2 SVGIG (reference sequence). V shed 2 bases, J shed 3 bases, and the junction held 4 bases outside the gene matches. This CDR3 comprises 13 residues. The CDR3 sequence is CAWSPWDSYEQYF. CDR3 coding DNA: TGTGCCTGGAGTCCCTGGGACAGCTACGAGCAGTACTTC.

This sequence joins TRBV10-2 and TRBJ2-3, with 15 bases fitting TRBD2. This CDR3 has 16 amino acids. V lost 4 bases and J lost 6; bases outside the gene matches: 5. The V gene's germline CDR1 is WSHSY and CDR2 SAAADI. The CDR3 nucleotides read TGCGCCAGCAGTGTTGGGACTAGCGGGGGGATGGATACGCAGTATTTT. This sequence encodes CASSVGTSGGMDTQYF.

CDR3 nucleotides: TGCGCCAGCACCGAGAGCGGGGGGGCCTACAATGAGCAGTTCTTC. Translated: CASTESGGAYNEQFF. The V call is TRBV5-1, the J call TRBJ2-1; 10 bases align to TRBD2. CDR1 SGHRS and CDR2 YFSETQ come from the germline V gene. V shed 6 bases and J 2 bases; nucleotides not matched to a gene: 5. The CDR3 totals 15 residues.

This sequence joins TRBV15 and TRBJ2-3; the D is unclear. The V end lost 0 bases, the J end lost 3 bases, and 13 bases lay between the germline ends. The CDR3 extends over 16 amino acids. Germline-derived CDR1 and CDR2 are LNHNV and YYDKDF (reference sequence). In nucleotides, the CDR3 is TGTGCCACCAGCAGAGACCGCAGTTCTTTTACAGATACGCAGTATTTT. Translating it yields CATSRDRSSFTDTQYF.

The J gene is TRBJ2-1, the V gene TRBV2, with 11 bases fitting TRBD1. The CDR3 extends over 14 amino acids. Germline V gives CDR1 SNHLY, CDR2 FYNNEI. Unmatched junction bases numbered 4, after V lost 6 bases and J lost 6 bases. CDR3 nucleotides: TGTGCCAGCAGCGGACAGGGGGCGCTCAATGAGCAGTTCTTC. Its protein is CASSGQGALNEQFF.